This T cell receptor beta chain came from a study of cytotoxic CD8 clonotypes in ibrutinib-treated CLL. For the study at large: An average of 255,043 productive templates and about 100,000 productive rearrangements was obtained per sample. General study results and limits: Public clonotypes were uncommon and contracted or stayed stable on treatment. Sampling of sustained-remission and progressing patients occurred at differing times. Clonality was elevated at ibrutinib response and had returned toward baseline at progression.

With regard to this clone: Its antigen is still unknown.

The CDR3 runs 14 residues. Germline CDR1 and CDR2: SGHAT and FQNNGV. Trimming shortened V by 1 base and J by 6 bases, and 10 bases separated the two germline ends. Here immunoSEQ multiplex PCR was the method, and the copy in TCRdb shows in-frame clones only, minus some. The data show 200,000 or so clones, over 65% seen once. Specimen: PBMCs, collected after 12 months of ibrutinib treatment. The sequence derives from a human donor with chronic lymphocytic leukemia. The chain has TRBV11-2 and TRBJ1-5, with D hard to call. Here the CDR3 DNA reads TGTGCCAGCAGCTTAGCGGGAGGGAGTCAGCCCCAGCATTTT. Translated: CASSLAGGSQPQHF. The full variable domain, with the rest looked up from reference TRBV11-2 and TRBJ1-5, is EAGVAQSPRYKIIEKRQSVAFWCNPISGHATLYWYQQILGQGPKLLIQFQNNGVVDDSQLPKDRFSAERLKGVDSTLKIQPAKLEDSAVYLCASSLAGGSQPQHFGDGTRLSIL.